A single T cell receptor beta chain is shown here with its context. This sample stems from a study of blood T cell repertoires in COVID-19. Repertoires were generated with immunoSEQ multiplex PCR, while TCRdb's copy carries only in-frame clones and drops some. The data hold approximately 75,000 clones, with about 85% observed a single time. Per the germline V gene, CDR1 is MNHEY and CDR2 is SVGEGT. The CDR3 contains 13 residues. The V end was cut by 6 bases, the J end by 4 bases, with 10 bases between. This TCR was recovered from a man between 45 and 60 years old with COVID-19, enrolled during active disease. This chain joins TRBV6-2 or TRBV6-3 and TRBJ2-1; D gene ambiguous. Sequencing used peripheral blood. CDR3 residues: CASSTFEYNEQFF. The CDR3 region has the DNA TGTGCCAGCAGCACCTTCGAGTACAATGAGCAGTTCTTC.